This paragraph covers one TCR beta chain sequence. Its antigen is currently unknown. Collection of around 9.3 milliliters of peripheral blood was performed for each donor. The sample originates from a study of blood T cells in healthy people across ages. As for the study in general: Through template switching, about one barcoded beta molecule was captured per two T cells, as measured in model experiments. Study results and limitations: When one million T cells were used, diversity estimates were thought to be underestimates.

Using a J-beta primer mix together with a sample-barcoded 5' primer, a second PCR was run for 7 to 11 cycles. Via MiXCR, TCRdb re-called the 5' RACE reads, giving one row per CDR3 protein. The sample contains more than 900,000 distinct CDR3 sequences, roughly 28% of which appear only once. This same sample was also part of a study on T cells of mothers and their children.

This receptor was taken from a woman aged 40 to 50 in good health. The specimen was blood.

Here the CDR3 DNA reads TGTGCCAGCAGTTTTGTGGCAGGGGGTTCTGACTATGGCTACACCTTC. It yields the protein CASSFVAGGSDYGYTF. The V gene is TRBV28, the J gene TRBJ1-2; 7 nucleotides agree with TRBD1. The CDR3 has 16 amino acids. Germline V gene sequence: CDR1 MDHEN, CDR2 SYDVKM. V lost 3 bases, J lost 3 bases, and 10 bases stayed unmatched.